The source of this TCR beta chain is a study of memory CD4+ T cells and cytomegalovirus serostatus. Study-level background: This sample comes from healthy Belgian adults, eight or nine CMV seropositive, roughly 22 seronegative.

Method: immunoSEQ multiplex PCR; TCRdb's copy keeps in-frame clones and lacks some. Of about 75,000 clones in the sample, 60% to 80% are singletons; the top ten hold 2.5% to 3%. With respect to this clone: What it binds is unknown.

Study-level results: Each of approximately 73 CMV-associated TCRbeta sequences occurred in one to five individuals.

Single viable CD3+CD4+CD8-CD45RO+ cells were sorted as the memory CD4+ T cells. The specimen sequenced was memory CD4+ T cells from blood. The receptor comes from an adult in good health and CMV-seropositive.

CDR3 residues: CASSDQGQDQPQHF. The CDR3 region has the DNA TGTGCCAGCAGTGACCAGGGGCAGGATCAGCCCCAGCATTTT. The chain couples TRBV6-1 to TRBJ1-5; D is possibly TRBD1 (6 bases). Trimming shortened V by 3 bases and J by 5 bases, and 11 bases separated the two germline ends. Germline V gene sequence: CDR1 MNHNS, CDR2 SASEGT. The length of the CDR3 is 14 residues.